Shown below are 2 T cell receptor beta chains from a single sample sequenced in a study of T cell responses to AZD1222 COVID-19 vaccine. TCRdb keeps only in-frame clones here, not all; method: immunoSEQ multiplex PCR. The repertoire consists of approximately 110,000 clones, with roughly nine tenths occurring once and the leading ten covering approximately 4.5%. Material: peripheral blood, obtained on day 0 of AZD1222 vaccination. Receptors were obtained from an adult in good health.

This chain connects TRBV4-1 to TRBJ1-3; the match to TRBD1 covers 9 bases. The CDR3 totals 16 residues. In germline, CDR1 is MGHRA, CDR2 YSYEKL. V trimming: 5 bases; J trimming: 0 bases; junction bases outside the gene matches: 5. CDR3 nucleotides: TGCGCCAGCAGCTCACGACAGGGGGACTCTGGAAACACCATATATTTT. It yields the protein CASSSRQGDSGNTIYF.

The chain joins TRBV5-1 to TRBJ2-7; 8 bases are shared with TRBD1. This CDR3 has 14 residues. Looked up from germline, CDR1 is SGHRS and CDR2 is YFSETQ. V lost 0 bases to trimming and J lost 1 base; unmatched junction nucleotides: 0. The CDR3 nucleotides read TGCGCCAGCAGCTTGGGACAGGGGTCCTACGAGCAGTACTTC. It is translated as CASSLGQGSYEQYF.